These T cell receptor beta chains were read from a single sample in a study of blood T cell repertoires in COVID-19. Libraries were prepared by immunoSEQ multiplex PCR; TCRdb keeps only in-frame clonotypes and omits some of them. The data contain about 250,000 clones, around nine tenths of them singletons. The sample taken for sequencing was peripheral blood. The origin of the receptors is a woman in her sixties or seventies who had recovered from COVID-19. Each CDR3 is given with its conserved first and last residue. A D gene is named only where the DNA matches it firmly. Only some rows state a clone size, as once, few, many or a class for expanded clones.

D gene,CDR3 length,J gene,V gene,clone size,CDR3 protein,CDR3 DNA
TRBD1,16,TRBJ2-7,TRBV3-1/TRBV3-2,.,CASSPKWRQGDGEQYF,TGTGCCAGCAGCCCAAAATGGCGACAGGGCGATGGGGAGCAGTACTTC
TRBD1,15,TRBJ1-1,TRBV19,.,CASRGWDRGEGEAFF,TGTGCCAGTAGAGGCTGGGACAGGGGAGAAGGTGAAGCTTTCTTT
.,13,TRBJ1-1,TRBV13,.,CASSLGGNTEAFF,TGTGCCAGCAGCTTGGGGGGGAACACTGAAGCTTTCTTT
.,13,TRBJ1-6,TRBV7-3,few,CASSSQNNSPLHF,TGTGCCAGCAGCTCTCAGAATAATTCACCCCTCCACTTT
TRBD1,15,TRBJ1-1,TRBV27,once,CASRLNYRGNTEAFF,TGTGCCAGCAGGTTAAACTACAGGGGTAACACTGAAGCTTTCTTT
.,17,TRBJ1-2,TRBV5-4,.,CASSYSLGSQGGYGYTF,TGTGCCAGCAGCTACTCTCTCGGGAGCCAGGGAGGATATGGCTACACCTTC
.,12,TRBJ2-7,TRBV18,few,CASSVGGVEQYF,TGTGCCAGCTCAGTAGGAGGAGTAGAGCAGTACTTC
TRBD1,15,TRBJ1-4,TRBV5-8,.,CASSPGTALNEKLFF,TGTGCCAGCAGCCCTGGGACAGCCCTTAATGAAAAACTGTTTTTT
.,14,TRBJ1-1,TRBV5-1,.,CASSLVQENTEAFF,TGCGCCAGCAGCTTGGTACAGGAGAACACTGAAGCTTTCTTT
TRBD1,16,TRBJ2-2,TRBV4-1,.,CASSSPGQGFAGELFF,TGCGCCAGCAGTTCACCGGGACAGGGGTTCGCCGGGGAGCTGTTTTTT
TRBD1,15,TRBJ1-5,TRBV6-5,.,CASSRTGGPGQPQHF,TGTGCCAGTTCCCGGACAGGGGGCCCGGGACAGCCCCAGCATTTT
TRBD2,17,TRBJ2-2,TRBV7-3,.,CASSSSGGLANTGELFF,TGTGCCAGCAGCTCAAGTGGCGGACTAGCTAACACCGGGGAGCTGTTTTTT
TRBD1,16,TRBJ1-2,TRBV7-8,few,CASSLPGQGGNYGYTF,TGTGCCAGCAGCTTACCCGGACAGGGGGGTAACTATGGCTACACCTTC
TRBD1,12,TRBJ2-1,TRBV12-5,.,CASGGQYNEQFF,TGTGCTAGTGGGGGACAGTACAATGAGCAGTTCTTC
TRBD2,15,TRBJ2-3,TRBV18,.,CASSPNGGAPDTQYF,TGTGCCAGCTCACCAAACGGGGGGGCCCCAGATACGCAGTATTTT
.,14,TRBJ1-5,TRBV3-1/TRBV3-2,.,CASSQTQTEQPQHF,TGTGCCAGCAGCCAGACCCAGACAGAGCAGCCCCAGCATTTT
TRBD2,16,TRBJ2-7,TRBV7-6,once,CASSLVQRGDIHEQYF,TGTGCCAGCAGCTTAGTTCAGCGGGGGGATATCCACGAGCAGTACTTC
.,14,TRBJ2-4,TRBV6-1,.,CASSEQGGKNIQYF,TGTGCCAGCAGTGAACAGGGAGGCAAAAACATTCAGTACTTC
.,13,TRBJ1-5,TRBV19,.,CASSMDRNQPQHF,TGTGCCAGTAGTATGGACAGAAATCAGCCCCAGCATTTT
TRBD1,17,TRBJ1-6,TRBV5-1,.,CASSLGTGGSGNSPLHF,TGCGCCAGCAGCTTAGGGACAGGGGGCTCGGGGAATTCACCCCTCCACTTT
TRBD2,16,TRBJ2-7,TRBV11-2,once,CASSLVFGGAYYEQYF,TGTGCCAGCAGCTTAGTGTTCGGGGGGGCTTACTACGAGCAGTACTTC
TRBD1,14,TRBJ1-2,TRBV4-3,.,CASSLDRGPYGYTF,TGCGCCAGCAGCCTGGACAGGGGGCCTTATGGCTACACCTTC
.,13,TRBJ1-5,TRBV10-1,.,CASIPQGHQPQHF,TGCGCCAGCATACCACAGGGCCACCAGCCCCAGCATTTT
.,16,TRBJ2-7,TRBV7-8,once,CASSLGAGTLEFEQYF,TGTGCCAGCAGCTTGGGGGCGGGTACGTTGGAGTTCGAGCAGTACTTC
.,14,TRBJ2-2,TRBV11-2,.,CASSSLANTGELFF,TGTGCCAGCAGCTCACTAGCGAACACCGGGGAGCTGTTTTTT
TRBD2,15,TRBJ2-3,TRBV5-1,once,CASSFGTSGEDTQYF,TGCGCCAGCAGCTTCGGGACTAGCGGGGAAGATACGCAGTATTTT
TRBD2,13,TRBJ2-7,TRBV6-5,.,CASGQAGDREQYF,TGTGCCAGCGGCCAAGCGGGGGATCGGGAGCAGTACTTC
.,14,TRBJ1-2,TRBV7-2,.,CASSLRRANDGYTF,TGTGCCAGCAGCTTACGCAGGGCCAACGATGGCTACACCTTC
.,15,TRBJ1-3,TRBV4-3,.,CASSLGRDSGNTIYF,TGCGCCAGCAGCCTCGGACGGGACTCTGGAAACACCATATATTTT
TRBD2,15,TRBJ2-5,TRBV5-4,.,CASSLEVASGGTQYF,TGTGCCAGCAGCTTGGAGGTTGCTAGCGGAGGGACCCAGTACTTC
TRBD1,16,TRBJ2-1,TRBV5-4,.,CASSTGQGAYYNEQFF,TGTGCCAGCAGCACGGGACAGGGGGCTTACTACAATGAGCAGTTCTTC
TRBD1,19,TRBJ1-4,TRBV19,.,CASSDSTGTGGSFTEKLFF,TGTGCCAGTAGCGACTCAACCGGGACAGGGGGCAGCTTTACTGAAAAACTGTTTTTT
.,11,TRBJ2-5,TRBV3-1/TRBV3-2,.,CASSPGGTQYF,TGTGCCAGCAGCCCCGGGGGGACCCAGTACTTC
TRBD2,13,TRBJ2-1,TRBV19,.,CASQARGYNEQFF,TGTGCCAGCCAGGCGCGGGGGTACAATGAGCAGTTCTTC
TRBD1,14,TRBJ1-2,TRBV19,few,CASTDRAGAYGYTF,TGTGCCAGTACCGACAGGGCTGGGGCGTATGGCTACACCTTC
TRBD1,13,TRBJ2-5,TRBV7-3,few,CASSFGQAETQYF,TGTGCCAGCAGCTTTGGACAGGCGGAGACCCAGTACTTC
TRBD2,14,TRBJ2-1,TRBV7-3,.,CASSPGLAYNEQFF,TGTGCCAGCAGCCCGGGACTAGCCTACAATGAGCAGTTCTTC
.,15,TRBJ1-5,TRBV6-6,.,CASSLAGEGDQPQHF,TGTGCCAGCAGTTTAGCAGGGGAAGGAGATCAGCCCCAGCATTTT
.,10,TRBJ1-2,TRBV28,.,CASSSDGYTF,TGTGCCAGCAGTTCTGATGGCTACACCTTC
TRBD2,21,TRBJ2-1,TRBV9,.,CASTPHGSGGSLVSSYNEQFF,TGTGCCAGCACGCCTCACGGTAGCGGGGGCTCCCTCGTTAGCTCCTACAATGAGCAGTTCTTC
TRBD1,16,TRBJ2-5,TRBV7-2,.,CASSLAGQGFTETQYF,TGTGCCAGCAGCTTAGCTGGACAGGGGTTTACAGAGACCCAGTACTTC
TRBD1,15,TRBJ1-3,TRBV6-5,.,CASSRDRDIGNTIYF,TGTGCCAGCAGCCGGGACAGGGATATTGGAAACACCATATATTTT